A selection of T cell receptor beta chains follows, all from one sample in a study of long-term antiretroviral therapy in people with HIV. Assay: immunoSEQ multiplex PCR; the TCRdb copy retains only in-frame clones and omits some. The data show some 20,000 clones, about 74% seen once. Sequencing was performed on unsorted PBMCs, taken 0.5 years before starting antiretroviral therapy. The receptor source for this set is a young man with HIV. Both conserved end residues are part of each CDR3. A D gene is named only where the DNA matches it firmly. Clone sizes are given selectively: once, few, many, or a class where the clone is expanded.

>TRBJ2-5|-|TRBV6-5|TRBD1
CASSYSGQGGETQYF
TGTGCCAGCAGTTACTCCGGACAGGGTGGAGAGACCCAGTACTTC
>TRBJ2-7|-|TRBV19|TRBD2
CASSIPRTSGDSYEQYF
TGTGCCAGTAGTATCCCTCGGACTAGCGGGGACTCCTACGAGCAGTACTTC
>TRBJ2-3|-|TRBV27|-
CASAKGGTDTQYF
TGTGCCAGCGCTAAAGGGGGCACAGATACGCAGTATTTT
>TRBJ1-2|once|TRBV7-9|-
CASSLPGNNYGYTF
TGTGCCAGCAGCTTACCCGGCAATAACTATGGCTACACCTTC
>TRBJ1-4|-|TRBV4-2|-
CASSQPDNGNEKLFF
TGTGCCAGCAGCCAACCCGATAATGGAAATGAAAAACTGTTTTTT
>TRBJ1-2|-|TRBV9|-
CASSVGGIGYTF
TGTGCCAGCAGCGTAGGGGGTATTGGCTACACCTTC
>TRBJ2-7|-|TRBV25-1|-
CASSVKGPGEQYF
TGTGCCAGCAGTGTAAAGGGTCCGGGCGAGCAGTACTTC
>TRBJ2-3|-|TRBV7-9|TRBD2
CASSTGTSGSTDTQYF
TGTGCCAGCAGCACAGGGACTAGCGGGAGTACAGATACGCAGTATTTT
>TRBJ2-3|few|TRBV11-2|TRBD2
CASSFSLAGTDTQYF
TGTGCCAGCAGCTTTTCACTAGCGGGAACAGATACGCAGTATTTT
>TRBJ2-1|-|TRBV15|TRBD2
CATSKYPITSGNYNEQFF
TGTGCCACCAGCAAATACCCCATTACTAGCGGGAACTACAATGAGCAGTTCTTC
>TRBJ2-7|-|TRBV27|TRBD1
CASSPATGTYEQYF
TGTGCCAGCAGCCCCGCGACAGGGACCTACGAGCAGTACTTC
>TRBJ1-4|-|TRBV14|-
CASSQGGGEKLFF
TGTGCCAGCAGCCAAGGGGGTGGGGAAAAACTGTTTTTT
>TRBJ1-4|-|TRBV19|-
CASSIPAYGPTNEKLFF
TGTGCCAGTAGTATCCCCGCCTATGGGCCAACTAATGAAAAACTGTTTTTT
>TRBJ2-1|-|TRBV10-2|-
CASRPPSYGDEQFF
TGCGCCAGCAGACCCCCCTCATACGGGGATGAGCAGTTCTTC
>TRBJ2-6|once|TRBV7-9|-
CASSPLGGAAGANVLTF
TGTGCCAGCAGCCCCCTTGGCGGCGCCGCTGGGGCCAACGTCCTGACTTTC
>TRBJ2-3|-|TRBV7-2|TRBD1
CASSFYPGTGSTDTQYF
TGTGCCAGCAGCTTCTATCCCGGGACAGGAAGCACAGATACGCAGTATTTT
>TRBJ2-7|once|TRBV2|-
CASSSGNLYEQYF
TGTGCCAGCAGTTCGGGGAACTTATACGAGCAGTACTTC
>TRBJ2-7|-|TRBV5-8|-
CASRGQYEQYF
TGTGCCAGCAGGGGCCAGTACGAGCAGTACTTC
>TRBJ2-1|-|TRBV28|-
CASSWGPDWGVSYNEQFF
TGTGCCAGCAGTTGGGGGCCGGACTGGGGGGTCTCCTACAATGAGCAGTTCTTC
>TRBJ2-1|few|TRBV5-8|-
CASSLSKRLVNNEQFF
TGTGCCAGCAGCTTGTCAAAGCGATTGGTTAACAATGAGCAGTTCTTC
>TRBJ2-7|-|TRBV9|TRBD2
CASSAKAGGYEQYF
TGTGCCAGCAGCGCCAAAGCGGGGGGCTACGAGCAGTACTTC
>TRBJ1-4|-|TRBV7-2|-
CASSLVGAATNEKLFF
TGTGCCAGCAGCTTAGTTGGGGCAGCAACTAATGAAAAACTGTTTTTT
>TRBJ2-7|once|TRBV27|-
CASSLSGTAEQYF
TGTGCCAGCAGTTTATCGGGGACGGCCGAGCAGTACTTC
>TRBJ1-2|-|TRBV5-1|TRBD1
CASSPRPGQGMWLYGYTF
TGCGCCAGCAGTCCCCGCCCGGGACAGGGGATGTGGCTATATGGCTACACCTTC
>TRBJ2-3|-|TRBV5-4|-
CASSLGRATDTQYF
TGTGCCAGCAGCTTAGGCCGGGCCACAGATACGCAGTATTTT
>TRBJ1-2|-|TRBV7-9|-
CASSSSGAGGYTF
TGTGCCAGCAGCTCTTCCGGGGCCGGCGGCTACACCTTC
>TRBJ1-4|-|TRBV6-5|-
CASSTGYANEKLFF
TGTGCCAGCAGCACAGGGTACGCTAATGAAAAACTGTTTTTT
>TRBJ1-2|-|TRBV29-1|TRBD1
CSVDRGNGYTF
TGCAGCGTTGACAGGGGGAATGGCTACACCTTC
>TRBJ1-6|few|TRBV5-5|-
CASSASMGGSPLHF
TGTGCCAGCAGCGCCTCGATGGGAGGTTCACCCCTCCACTTT
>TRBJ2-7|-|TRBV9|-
CASSVTQGSYEQYF
TGTGCCAGCAGCGTAACCCAGGGGTCCTACGAGCAGTACTTC
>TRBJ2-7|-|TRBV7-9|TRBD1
CASSLDGTGDYEQYF
TGTGCCAGCAGCTTAGATGGGACAGGGGACTACGAGCAGTACTTC
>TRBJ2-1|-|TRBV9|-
CASSGKGGNSYNEQFF
TGTGCCAGCAGCGGGAAGGGAGGTAACTCCTACAATGAGCAGTTCTTC
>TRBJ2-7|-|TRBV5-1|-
CASTSSVGPHYEQYF
TGCGCCAGCACCTCCTCCGTCGGGCCTCATTACGAGCAGTACTTC
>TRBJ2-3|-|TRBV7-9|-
CAYSLGGGADTQYF
TGTGCCTACTCACTGGGAGGGGGAGCAGATACGCAGTATTTT
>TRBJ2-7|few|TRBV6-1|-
CASSPRAGAYEQYF
TGTGCCAGCAGTCCAAGGGCAGGGGCCTACGAGCAGTACTTC
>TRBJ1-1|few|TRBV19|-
CASSIGPGSNTEAFF
TGTGCCAGTAGTATAGGGCCAGGGTCGAACACTGAAGCTTTCTTT
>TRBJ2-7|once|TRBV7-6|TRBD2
CASSLEARDYLSYEQYF
TGTGCCAGCAGCTTAGAGGCGCGGGACTATCTCTCCTACGAGCAGTACTTC
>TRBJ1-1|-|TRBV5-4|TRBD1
CASSSTRQGATEAFF
TGTGCCAGCAGTTCAACCAGACAGGGGGCCACTGAAGCTTTCTTT
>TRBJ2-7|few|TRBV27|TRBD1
CASSRDRGGNYEQYF
TGTGCCAGCAGTCGGGACAGGGGAGGGAACTACGAGCAGTACTTC
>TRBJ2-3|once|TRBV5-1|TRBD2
CASSLWAGAADTQYF
TGCGCCAGCAGCTTGTGGGCGGGAGCCGCAGATACGCAGTATTTT
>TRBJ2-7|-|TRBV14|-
CASRPLETGYEQYF
TGTGCCAGCAGGCCTCTCGAAACGGGCTACGAGCAGTACTTC
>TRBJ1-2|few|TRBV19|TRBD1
CASSPGQDYTF
TGTGCCAGTAGTCCCGGACAGGACTACACCTTC
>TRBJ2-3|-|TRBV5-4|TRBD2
CASSTPGLAADTQYF
TGTGCCAGCAGCACCCCGGGACTAGCTGCAGATACGCAGTATTTT
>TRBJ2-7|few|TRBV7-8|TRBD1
CASSWGQSYEQYF
TGTGCCAGCAGCTGGGGACAGTCCTACGAGCAGTACTTC
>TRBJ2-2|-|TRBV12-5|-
CASGGTGELFF
TGTGCTAGTGGGGGTACCGGGGAGCTGTTTTTT
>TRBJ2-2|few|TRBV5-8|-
CASSATVYTGELFF
TGTGCCAGCAGCGCGACAGTGTACACCGGGGAGCTGTTTTTT
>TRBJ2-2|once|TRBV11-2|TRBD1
CASSSETGYATGELFF
TGTGCCAGCAGCTCGGAGACAGGGTATGCCACCGGGGAGCTGTTTTTT
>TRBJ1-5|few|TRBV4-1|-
CASSPGGYHPYSNQPQHF
TGCGCCAGCAGCCCCGGGGGCTACCATCCGTATAGCAATCAGCCCCAGCATTTT
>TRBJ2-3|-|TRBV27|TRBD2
CASSPILAGGITDTQYF
TGTGCCAGCAGTCCGATTCTAGCGGGAGGGATCACAGATACGCAGTATTTT
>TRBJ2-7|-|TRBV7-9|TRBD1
CASSSGTGGRAYEQYF
TGTGCCAGCAGCTCCGGGACAGGGGGTAGAGCCTACGAGCAGTACTTC
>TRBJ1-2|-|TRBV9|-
CASSPRDGPNYGYTF
TGTGCCAGCAGCCCCAGAGACGGACCTAACTATGGCTACACCTTC
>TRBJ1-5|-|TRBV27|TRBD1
CASSLSRTGLSNQPQHF
TGTGCCAGCAGTTTATCCCGGACAGGGCTTAGCAATCAGCCCCAGCATTTT
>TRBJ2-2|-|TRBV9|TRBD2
CASSHPGGLAGDHTGELFF
TGTGCCAGCAGTCACCCTGGGGGACTAGCGGGAGATCACACCGGGGAGCTGTTTTTT
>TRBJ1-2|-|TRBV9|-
CASSEGVGNYGYTF
TGTGCCAGCAGTGAGGGGGTAGGTAACTATGGCTACACCTTC